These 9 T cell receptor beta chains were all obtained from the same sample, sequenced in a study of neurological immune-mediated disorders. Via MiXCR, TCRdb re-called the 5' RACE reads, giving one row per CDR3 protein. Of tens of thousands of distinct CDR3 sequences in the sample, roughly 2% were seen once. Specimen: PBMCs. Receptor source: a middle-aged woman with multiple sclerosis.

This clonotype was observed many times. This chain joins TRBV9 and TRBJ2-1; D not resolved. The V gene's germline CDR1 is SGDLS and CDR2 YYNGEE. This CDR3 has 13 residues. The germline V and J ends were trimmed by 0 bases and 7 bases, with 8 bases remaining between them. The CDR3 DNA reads TGTGCCAGCAGCGTAGTTGCTAGAAATGAGCAGTTCTTC. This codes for CASSVVARNEQFF.

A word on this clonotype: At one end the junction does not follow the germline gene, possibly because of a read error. The CDR3, as DNA: TGTGCCATCAGCCAACAGGGGGCTGATTCAACCCTCAACTTT. Encoded protein: CAISQQGADSTLNF. The gene calls are TRBV10-3 and TRBJ1-6; TRBD1 matches at 9 bases. This CDR3 has 14 amino acids. Germline CDR1 is ENHRY and CDR2 is SYGVKD.

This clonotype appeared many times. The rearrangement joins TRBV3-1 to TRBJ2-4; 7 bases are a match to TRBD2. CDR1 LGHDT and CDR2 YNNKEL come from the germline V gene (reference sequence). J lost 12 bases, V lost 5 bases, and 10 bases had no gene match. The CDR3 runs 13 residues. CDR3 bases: TGTGCCAGCAGCGACTTGGGGGGGTGGGCTCAGTACTTC. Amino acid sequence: CASSDLGGWAQYF.

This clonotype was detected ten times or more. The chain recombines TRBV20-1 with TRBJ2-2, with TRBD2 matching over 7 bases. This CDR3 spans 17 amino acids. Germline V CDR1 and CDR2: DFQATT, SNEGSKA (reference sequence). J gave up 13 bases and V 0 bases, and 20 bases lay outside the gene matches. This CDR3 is CSAREKSSGTTGDWLFF. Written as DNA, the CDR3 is TGCAGTGCTAGAGAAAAGTCTAGCGGCACGACCGGGGATTGGCTGTTTTTT.

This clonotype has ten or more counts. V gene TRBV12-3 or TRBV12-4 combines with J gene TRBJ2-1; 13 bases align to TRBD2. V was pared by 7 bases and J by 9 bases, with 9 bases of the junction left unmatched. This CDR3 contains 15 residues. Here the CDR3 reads CASKFGTSGVGEQFF. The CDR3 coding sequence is TGTGCCAGCAAATTTGGGACTAGCGGGGTGGGTGAGCAGTTCTTC.

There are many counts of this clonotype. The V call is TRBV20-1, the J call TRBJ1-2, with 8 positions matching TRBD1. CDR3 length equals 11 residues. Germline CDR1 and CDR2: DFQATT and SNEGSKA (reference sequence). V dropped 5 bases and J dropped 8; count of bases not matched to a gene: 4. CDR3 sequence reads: CSALTGEGYTF. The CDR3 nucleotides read TGCAGTGCTCTGACAGGGGAAGGCTACACCTTC.

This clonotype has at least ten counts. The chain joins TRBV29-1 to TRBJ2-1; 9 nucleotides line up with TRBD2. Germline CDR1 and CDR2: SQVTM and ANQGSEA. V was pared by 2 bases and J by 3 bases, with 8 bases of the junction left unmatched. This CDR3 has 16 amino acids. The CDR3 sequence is CSVEPPLAGSYNEQFF. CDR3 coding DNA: TGCAGCGTTGAACCCCCTCTAGCGGGGAGCTACAATGAGCAGTTCTTC.

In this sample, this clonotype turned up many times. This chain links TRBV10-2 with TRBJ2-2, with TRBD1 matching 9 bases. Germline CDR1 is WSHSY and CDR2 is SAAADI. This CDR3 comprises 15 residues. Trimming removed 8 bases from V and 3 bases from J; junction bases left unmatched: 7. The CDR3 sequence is CASVDRGSYTGELFF. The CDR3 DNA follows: TGCGCCAGCGTAGACAGGGGGAGTTACACCGGGGAGCTGTTTTTT.

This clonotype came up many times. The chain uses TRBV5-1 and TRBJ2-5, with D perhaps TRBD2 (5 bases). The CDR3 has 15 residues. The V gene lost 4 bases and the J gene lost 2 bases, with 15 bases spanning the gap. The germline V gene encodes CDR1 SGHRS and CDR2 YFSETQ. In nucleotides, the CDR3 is TGCGCCAGCAGCCCGCCCCTAGCCGGGCAAGAGACCCAGTACTTC. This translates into CASSPPLAGQETQYF. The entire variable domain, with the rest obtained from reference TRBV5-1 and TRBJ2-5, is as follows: KAGVTQTPRYLIKTRGQQVTLSCSPISGHRSVSWYQQTPGQGLQFLFEYFSETQRNKGNFPGRFSGRQFSNSRSEMNVSTLELGDSALYLCASSPPLAGQETQYFGPGTRLLVL.